This TCR beta chain is from a study of blood T cells in healthy people across ages. Alongside a J-beta primer mix, a sample-barcoded 5' primer served in a second PCR lasting about 7 to 12 cycles. Each single sample gave us at least 2.5 million CDR3-containing paired-end reads. TCRdb reanalysed the 5' RACE reads using MiXCR and keeps one entry per CDR3 protein. Of roughly 570,000 distinct CDR3 sequences in the sample, 27% were seen once. A word on this clonotype: One junction end disagrees with the germline gene, perhaps due to a read error.

The CDR3 has 15 amino acids. The germline V gene has CDR1 SEHNR and CDR2 FQNEAQ (reference sequence). This receptor was taken from a woman in her seventies in good health. The chain has TRBV7-9 and TRBJ2-1, with 8 bases aligning to TRBD2. Material: blood. The chain's CDR3 is CASSPTSGPRNEQSF. CDR3 nucleotide sequence: TGTGCCAGCAGCCCAACTAGCGGCCCAAGGAATGAGCAGTCCTTC. The full variable domain, in which reference TRBV7-9 and TRBJ2-1 provide the parts outside the CDR3, is DTGVSQNPRHKITKRGQNVTFRCDPISEHNRLYWYRQTLGQGPEFLTYFQNEAQLEKSRLLSDRFSAERPKGSFSTLEIQRTEQGDSAMYLCASSPTSGPRNEQSFGPGTRLTVL.